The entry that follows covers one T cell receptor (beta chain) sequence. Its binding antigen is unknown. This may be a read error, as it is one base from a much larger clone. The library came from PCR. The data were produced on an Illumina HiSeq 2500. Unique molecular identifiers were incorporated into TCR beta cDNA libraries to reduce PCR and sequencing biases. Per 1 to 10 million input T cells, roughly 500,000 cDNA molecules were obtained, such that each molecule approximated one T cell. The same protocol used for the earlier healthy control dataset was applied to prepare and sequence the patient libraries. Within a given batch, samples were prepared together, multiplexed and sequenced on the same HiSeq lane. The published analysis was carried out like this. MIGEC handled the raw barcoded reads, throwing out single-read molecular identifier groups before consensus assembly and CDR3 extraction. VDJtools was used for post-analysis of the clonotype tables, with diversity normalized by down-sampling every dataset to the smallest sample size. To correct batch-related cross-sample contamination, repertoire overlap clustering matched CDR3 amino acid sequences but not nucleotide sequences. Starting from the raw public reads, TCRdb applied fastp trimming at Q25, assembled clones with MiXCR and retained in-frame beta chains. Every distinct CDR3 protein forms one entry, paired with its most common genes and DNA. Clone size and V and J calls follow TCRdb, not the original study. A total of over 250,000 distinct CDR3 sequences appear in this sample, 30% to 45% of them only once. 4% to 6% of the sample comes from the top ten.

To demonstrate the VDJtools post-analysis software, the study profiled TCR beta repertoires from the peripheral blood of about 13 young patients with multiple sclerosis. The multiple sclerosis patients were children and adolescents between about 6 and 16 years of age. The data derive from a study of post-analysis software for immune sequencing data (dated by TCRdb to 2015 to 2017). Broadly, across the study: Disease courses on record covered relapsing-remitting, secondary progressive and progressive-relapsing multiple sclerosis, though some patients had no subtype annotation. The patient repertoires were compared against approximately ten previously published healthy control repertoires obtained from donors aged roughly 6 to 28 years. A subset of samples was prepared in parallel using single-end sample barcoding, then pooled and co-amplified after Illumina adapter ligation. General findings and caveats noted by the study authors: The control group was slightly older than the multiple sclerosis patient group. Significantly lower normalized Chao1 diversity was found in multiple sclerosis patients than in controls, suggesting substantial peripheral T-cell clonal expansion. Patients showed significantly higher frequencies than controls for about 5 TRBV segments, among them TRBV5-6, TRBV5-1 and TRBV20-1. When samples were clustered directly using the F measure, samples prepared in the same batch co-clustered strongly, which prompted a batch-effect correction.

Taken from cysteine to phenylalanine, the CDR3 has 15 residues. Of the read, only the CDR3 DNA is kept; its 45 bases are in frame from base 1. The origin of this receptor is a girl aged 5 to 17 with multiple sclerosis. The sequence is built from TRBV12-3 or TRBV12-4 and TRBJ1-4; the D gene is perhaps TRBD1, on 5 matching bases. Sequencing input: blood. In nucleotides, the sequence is TGTGCCAGCGGTTTAGGGGACCCAAAGGATGAAAAACTGTTTTTT. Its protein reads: CASGLGDPKDEKLFF.